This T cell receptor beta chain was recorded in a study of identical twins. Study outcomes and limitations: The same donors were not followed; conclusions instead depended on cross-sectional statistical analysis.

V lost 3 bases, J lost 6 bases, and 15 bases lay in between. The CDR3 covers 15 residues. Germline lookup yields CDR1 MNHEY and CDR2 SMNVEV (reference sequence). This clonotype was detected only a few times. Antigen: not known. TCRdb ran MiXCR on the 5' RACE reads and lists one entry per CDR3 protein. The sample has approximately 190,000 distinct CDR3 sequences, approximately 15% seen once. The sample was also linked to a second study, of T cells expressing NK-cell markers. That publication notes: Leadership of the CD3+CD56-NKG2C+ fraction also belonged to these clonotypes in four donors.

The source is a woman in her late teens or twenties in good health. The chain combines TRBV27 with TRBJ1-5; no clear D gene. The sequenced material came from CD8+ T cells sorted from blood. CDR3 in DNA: TGTGCCAGCAGTTTCGACGGCCGCCCACGTCAGCCCCAGCATTTT. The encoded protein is CASSFDGRPRQPQHF.